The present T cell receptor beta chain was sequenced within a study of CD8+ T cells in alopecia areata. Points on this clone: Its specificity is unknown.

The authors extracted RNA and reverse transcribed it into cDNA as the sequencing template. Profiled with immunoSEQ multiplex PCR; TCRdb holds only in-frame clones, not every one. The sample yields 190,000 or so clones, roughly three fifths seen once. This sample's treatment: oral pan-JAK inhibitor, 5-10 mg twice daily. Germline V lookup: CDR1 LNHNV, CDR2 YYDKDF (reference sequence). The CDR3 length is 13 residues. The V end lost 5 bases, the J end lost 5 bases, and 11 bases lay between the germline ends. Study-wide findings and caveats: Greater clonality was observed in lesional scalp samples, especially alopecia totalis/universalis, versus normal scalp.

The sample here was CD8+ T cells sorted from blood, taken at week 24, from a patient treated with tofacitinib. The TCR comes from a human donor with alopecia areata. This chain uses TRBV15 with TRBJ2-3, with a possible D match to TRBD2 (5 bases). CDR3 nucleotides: TGTGCCACCAGCTACGGGGAAGGAGATACGCAGTATTTT. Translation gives CATSYGEGDTQYF.